This T cell receptor beta chain came from a study of T cells after yellow fever vaccination. The sample holds a few counts of this clonotype. Its target is not known. TCRdb re-derived calls from the 5' RACE reads in MiXCR, one entry per CDR3 protein. The sample has hundreds of thousands of distinct CDR3 sequences; 4.1% are singletons. V gave up 4 bases and J gave up 4 bases, with 11 bases separating them. The CDR3 contains 13 residues. Germline values: CDR1 SGHRS, CDR2 YFSETQ. Overall study findings and caveats: Boosting was followed by the reappearance of most primary-vaccination clones (just under 98% CD4, around 86% CD8).

The source of this sequence is a young man who received the YFV17D yellow fever vaccine. Sequencing was performed on PBMCs, taken 5 days after the yellow fever booster vaccination. The chain has TRBV5-1 and TRBJ2-5; perhaps TRBD2 as D (6 bases). CDR3 in DNA: TGCGCCAGCAGCGGGGGGATTTTAGAGACCCAGTACTTC. Translating gives CASSGGILETQYF.